This TCR beta chain was recovered during a study of cytomegalovirus exposure and HLA in healthy donors. In regard to this clone: Its antigen remains unidentified.

Study-level results: Rates of TCR association differed by HLA locus in a later analysis, with DRB1 highest and HLA-C lowest. An analysis that was carried out later associated some 17,000 TCR beta sequences with HLA alleles at 0.05 false discovery rate. Presence/absence analyses rested on an assumption that sequencing depth was roughly uniform across donors.

Although they were nominally healthy when sampled, donors likely had unrecorded immune exposures. The PCR had 60 Vbeta and 13 Jbeta primers. TCRdb keeps only in-frame clones here, not all; method: immunoSEQ multiplex PCR. The top ten hold less than 1.1% of the sample, which has 150,000 to 200,000 clones, around four fifths seen once. CDR1 SGHVS and CDR2 FNYEAQ come from the germline V gene. CDR3 length: 17 amino acids. Unmatched junction bases numbered 7, after V lost 3 bases and J lost 2 bases. The chain employs TRBV7-6 and TRBJ2-7; 13 positions match TRBD2. This receptor was identified in a woman aged 40 to 50 in good health and CMV-seronegative. The material sequenced was PBMCs. This chain's CDR3 is CASSFSGTSGDTYEQYF. DNA of the CDR3: TGTGCCAGCAGCTTCTCCGGGACTAGCGGGGATACCTACGAGCAGTACTTC.